These 14 T cell receptor beta chains originate from one sample sequenced in a study of early T cells in non-severe SARS-CoV-2 infection (dated by TCRdb to the early 2020s). The library was obtained by 5' RACE. This sample was sequenced with a NextSeq 500. TCRdb trimmed public reads at Q25 via fastp, called clones via MiXCR and kept in-frame beta chains. Merged by CDR3 protein, the rows form single entries marked with the most common genes and DNA. In all, the sample holds approximately 31,000 distinct CDR3 sequences, and approximately 6% of those were seen once. Over 5% of the sample lies in the top ten. Source material: whole blood. The receptors derive from an adult who was a healthcare worker with PCR-confirmed SARS-CoV-2 infection or an uninfected control (not recorded which).

This clonotype was seen at least ten times. The chain recombines TRBV10-3 with TRBJ2-1; tentatively, D is TRBD2 (6 bases). V dropped 1 base and J dropped 4 bases, with 17 bases sitting between them. This CDR3 is 17 amino acids long. The germline V gene has CDR1 ENHRY and CDR2 SYGVKD. The CDR3 DNA follows: TGTGCCATCAGTGAGTACCAGGGACTTGACCCGTACAATGAGCAGTTCTTC. It yields the protein CAISEYQGLDPYNEQFF.

This clonotype was seen at least ten times. The V gene is TRBV9, the J gene TRBJ1-2, with TRBD1 matching 7 bases. V dropped 4 bases and J dropped 8; count of bases not matched to a gene: 14. Germline V gives CDR1 SGDLS, CDR2 YYNGEE. There are 15 residues in the CDR3. The chain's CDR3 is CASSSMDRSEGGYTF. As DNA, the CDR3 is TGTGCCAGCAGCTCAATGGACAGGTCTGAAGGGGGCTACACCTTC.

Ten or more counts support this clonotype. V usage is TRBV7-8 and J usage is TRBJ1-5; D may be TRBD1 (5 bases). The CDR3 is 14 amino acids. Per germline, CDR1 SGHVS and CDR2 FQNEAQ. The ends were cut back, 4 bases at V and 6 bases at J, with 13 bases in the middle. The CDR3 nucleotides are TGTGCCAGCAGCTCGACTCGGGGGACTCAGCCCCAGCATTTT. It specifies CASSSTRGTQPQHF.

This clonotype was recorded at least ten times. V and J are TRBV28 and TRBJ1-5, with D uncertain. The germline V gene has CDR1 MDHEN and CDR2 SYDVKM. Trimming shortened V by 6 bases and J by 7 bases, and 13 bases separated the two germline ends. This CDR3 contains 13 residues. The CDR3 spells CASSLFQQQPQHF. In nucleotides, the CDR3 is TGTGCCAGCAGCTTGTTTCAGCAACAGCCCCAGCATTTT.

Relative to its sample, this clonotype is medium-sized. The rearrangement uses TRBV7-2 and TRBJ2-7, with TRBD2 matching over 9 bases. The germline V gene has CDR1 SGHTA and CDR2 FQGNSA. The CDR3 is 14 residues long. Trimming at V came to 5 bases and at J to 5 bases, leaving 7 bases not matched to a gene. CDR3 DNA sequence: TGTGCCAGCAGCATCCAAGCGGGAGGAAACGAGCAGTACTTC. Protein sequence: CASSIQAGGNEQYF.

The sample holds a few counts of this clonotype. This rearrangement joins TRBV7-6 to TRBJ2-1; D may correspond to TRBD1 or TRBD2 (6 bases each). The V gene lost 5 bases and the J gene lost 13 bases, with 24 bases spanning the gap. The CDR3 consists of 15 residues. Per germline, CDR1 SGHVS and CDR2 FNYEAQ. The CDR3 loop is CASSPGTPLRDSQFF. In DNA form, the CDR3 reads TGTGCCAGCAGCCCCGGGACACCTCTTCGGGACTCCCAGTTCTTC.

In this sample, this clonotype turned up a few times. The V call is TRBV5-4, the J call TRBJ2-7, with 12 bases aligning to TRBD1. This CDR3 region has 15 residues. With 4 bases clipped from V and 5 bases from J, the junction kept 7 bases outside the gene matches. CDR1 and CDR2 from the germline V gene are SGHNT and YYREEE (reference sequence). CDR3 sequence (DNA): TGTGCCAGCAGCCCAGGGACAGGGGGCATAAACGAGCAGTACTTC. Translating gives CASSPGTGGINEQYF.

This clonotype showed up many times. V and J are TRBV20-1 and TRBJ2-1, with no clear D. In germline, CDR1 is DFQATT, CDR2 SNEGSKA (reference sequence). The CDR3 spans 13 residues. The ends were cut back, 3 bases at V and 6 bases at J, with 12 bases in the middle. CDR3 coding DNA: TGCAGTGCTAGTAGATCCGGACCCAATGAGCAGTTCTTC. As protein: CSASRSGPNEQFF.

The sample holds a few counts of this clonotype. The chain has TRBV20-1 and TRBJ1-2; TRBD1 matches at 7 bases. Germline CDR1 and CDR2: DFQATT and SNEGSKA (reference sequence). The CDR3 has 15 residues. The ends lost 3 bases at V and 5 bases at J; junction bases unmatched: 12. CDR3 DNA sequence: TGCAGTGCTAGTTATGATCCGGGACAGCTGTATGGCTACACCTTC. Translated: CSASYDPGQLYGYTF.

This clonotype was counted many times. V gene TRBV18 combines with J gene TRBJ2-1; 9 bases line up with TRBD2. V lost 4 bases and J lost 2; bases outside the gene matches: 9. Germline loops: CDR1 KGHSH, CDR2 LQKENI. CDR3 size: 17 residues. CDR3 coding DNA: TGTGCCAGCTCACGCTTCGGCGGGAGGGCCGCCTACAATGAGCAGTTCTTC. Amino acids: CASSRFGGRAAYNEQFF.

This clonotype was observed at least ten times. V is TRBV7-9 and J is TRBJ2-3; D might be TRBD1 (6 bases). Germline V lookup: CDR1 SEHNR, CDR2 FQNEAQ (reference sequence). V shed 2 bases and J shed 3 bases, with 9 bases lying between them. The length of the CDR3 is 14 residues. CDR3 region: CASSLTDRTDTQYF. The CDR3 DNA reads TGTGCCAGCAGCTTAACGGACAGAACAGATACGCAGTATTTT.

This clonotype was observed a few times. This chain links TRBV28 with TRBJ1-6; D is undetermined. The CDR3 covers 16 residues. Germline V lookup: CDR1 MDHEN, CDR2 SYDVKM. V was shortened by 2 bases and J by 0 bases, with 8 bases between the two germline ends. This CDR3 reads CASSLPSDSYNSPLHF. The CDR3 region has the DNA TGTGCCAGCAGTTTACCGTCAGACTCCTATAATTCACCCCTCCACTTT.

This clonotype was detected many times. The genes are TRBV19 and TRBJ2-5; TRBD2 matches at 10 bases. With V trimmed by 5 bases and J by 9 bases, 12 bases remained unmatched. This CDR3 is built from 15 residues. Germline CDR1 and CDR2: LNHDA and SQIVND (reference sequence). The CDR3 nucleotides are TGTGCCAGTAGTCAGCCTAGCGGGAGCCCGGGGGCCCAGTACTTC. Translating gives CASSQPSGSPGAQYF. Based on the CDR3 plus reference TRBV19 and TRBJ2-5, the full variable domain is DGGITQSPKYLFRKEGQNVTLSCEQNLNHDAMYWYRQDPGQGLRLIYYSQIVNDFQKGDIAEGYSVSREKKESFPLTVTSAQKNPTAFYLCASSQPSGSPGAQYFGPGTRLLVL.

The V gene is TRBV4-2, the J gene TRBJ2-6, with a weak D call TRBD1 (5 bases). The CDR3 is 17 amino acids. Germline V lookup: CDR1 LGHNA, CDR2 YNFKEQ. The V gene lost 0 bases and the J gene lost 2 bases, with 11 bases spanning the gap. The DNA for the CDR3 is TGTGCCAGCAGCCAAGATGACGCAGGGACTGGGGCCAACGTCCTGACTTTC. Its protein product is CASSQDDAGTGANVLTF.